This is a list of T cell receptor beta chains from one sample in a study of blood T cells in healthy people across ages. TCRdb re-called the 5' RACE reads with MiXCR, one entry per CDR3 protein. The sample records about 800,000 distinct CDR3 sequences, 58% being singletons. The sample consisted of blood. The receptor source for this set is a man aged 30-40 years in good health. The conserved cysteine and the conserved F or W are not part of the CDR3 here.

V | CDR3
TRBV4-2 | ASSQESGGLGETLY
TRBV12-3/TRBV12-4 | ASSPIDTQY
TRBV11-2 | ASSPMGGRDIYEQY
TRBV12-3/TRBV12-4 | ASSFQISTDTQY
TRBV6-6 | ASRGGQAIGYT
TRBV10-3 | AISIALWATDTQY
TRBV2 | ASRTGTASYEQY
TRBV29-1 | SVGISGEETQY
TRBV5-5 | ASSLTGRARDYGYT
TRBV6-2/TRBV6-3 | ASSYGAAMY
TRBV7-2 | ASSLEGQGDGQY
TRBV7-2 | ASSSIRTSSEQY
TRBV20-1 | SAQPPQGAYVQY
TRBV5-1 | ASSGNQVDTQY
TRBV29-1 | SVVLAGAYEQY
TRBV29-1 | STIGVVAQTDTQY
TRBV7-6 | ASSLSNRQENTEAF
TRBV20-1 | SAVFSRSSYNEQF
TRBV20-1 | SARAGYTIY
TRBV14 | ASSAAGGGEQF
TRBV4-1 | ASSLRLAGVSYNEQF
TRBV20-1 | SASSEGRGEETQY
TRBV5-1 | ASSLMGGGANVLT
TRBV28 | ASSFVGWEQY
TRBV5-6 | ASSFIGTSGSFSYNEQF
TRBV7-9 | ASSSGTYNSPLH
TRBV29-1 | SVVDGRGYT
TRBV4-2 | ASSLWTGGNQPQH
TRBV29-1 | SVAYRGFTDTQY
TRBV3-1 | ASSQDLAGGGTDTQY
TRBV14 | ASSQEAGVPLDEQF
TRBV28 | ASSYGQPINYGYT
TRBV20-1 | SVGSQGMAVGYT
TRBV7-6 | ASSSSYTDTQY
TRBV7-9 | ASSPTLGEQY
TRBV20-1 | SATGKSNTGELF
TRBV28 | ASSLSVGRHIQY
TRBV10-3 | AISEPGLAGQETQY
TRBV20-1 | SAPSKSGTDTQY
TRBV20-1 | SARVGVRLAGSETQY
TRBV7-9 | ASSLRGGQRETQY
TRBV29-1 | SAGLAEGGTQY
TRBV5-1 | ASSLDGPALDTQY
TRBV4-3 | ASSQDTADYNEQF
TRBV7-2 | ASSPDRGNQPQH
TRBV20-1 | SARDKTKGGSYNEQF
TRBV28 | ASSYGGTNNYGYT
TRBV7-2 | ASSLGASVGDTQY
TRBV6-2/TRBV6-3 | ASSPRIAGANVLT
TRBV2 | ASTDGTPRSYEQY
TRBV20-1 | SAGDARGSSYEQY
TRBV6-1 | ASRRGLTSGGSYNEQF
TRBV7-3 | ASSLKALSLSYNEQF
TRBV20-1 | SARDLADTYEQY
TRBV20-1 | SARDPLSPGDEQF
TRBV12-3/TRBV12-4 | ASSLARWGTDTQY
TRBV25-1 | ASIDQGRYEQY
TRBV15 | ATSRVGQAGEQY
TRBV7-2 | ASSLDPLAGGSYEQY
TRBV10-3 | AIRAGTSLTDTQY